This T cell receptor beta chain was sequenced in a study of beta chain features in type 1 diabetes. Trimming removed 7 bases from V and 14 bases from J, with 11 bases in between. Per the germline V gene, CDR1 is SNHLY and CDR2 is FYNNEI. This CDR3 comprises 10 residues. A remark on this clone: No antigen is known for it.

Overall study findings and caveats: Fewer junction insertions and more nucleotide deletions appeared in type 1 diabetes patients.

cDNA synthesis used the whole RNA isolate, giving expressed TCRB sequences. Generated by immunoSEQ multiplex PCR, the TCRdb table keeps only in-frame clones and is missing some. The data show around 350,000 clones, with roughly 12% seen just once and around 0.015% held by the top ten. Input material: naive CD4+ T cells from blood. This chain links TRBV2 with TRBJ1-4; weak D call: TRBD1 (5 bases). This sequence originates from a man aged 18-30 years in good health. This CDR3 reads CASKGQGLFF. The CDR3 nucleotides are TGTGCCAGCAAGGGGCAGGGCCTGTTTTTT. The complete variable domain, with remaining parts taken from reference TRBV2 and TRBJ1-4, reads EPEVTQTPSHQVTQMGQEVILRCVPISNHLYFYWYRQILGQKVEFLVSFYNNEISEKSEIFDDQFSVERPDGSNFTLKIRSTKLEDSAMYFCASKGQGLFFGSGTQLSVL.